This TCR beta chain comes out of a study of cytomegalovirus exposure and HLA in healthy donors. Findings and caveats of the study: Published work reported that the classifier diagnosed cytomegalovirus status with high specificity and sensitivity. According to the study, 160 or so TCR beta chains were cytomegalovirus-associated.

Libraries were prepared by immunoSEQ multiplex PCR; TCRdb keeps only in-frame clonotypes and omits some of them. The table lists just over 80,000 clones, 96% of them singletons. Separate from the 666-subject first cohort was the approximately 120-subject validation cohort, to which the donors belonged. As concerns this clone: Antigen unknown.

The CDR3 is 15 amino acids. The germline gives CDR1 SNHLY, CDR2 FYNNEI. The V end lost 6 bases, the J end lost 0 bases, and 11 bases lay between the germline ends. Input material: PBMCs. V and J are TRBV2 and TRBJ1-4, with a weak D call TRBD1 (6 bases). The source is a woman between 18 and 29 years old in good health and CMV-seronegative. CDR3 amino acids: CASRTGTTTNEKLFF. CDR3 sequence (DNA): TGTGCCAGCAGGACCGGGACAACAACTAATGAAAAACTGTTTTTT.